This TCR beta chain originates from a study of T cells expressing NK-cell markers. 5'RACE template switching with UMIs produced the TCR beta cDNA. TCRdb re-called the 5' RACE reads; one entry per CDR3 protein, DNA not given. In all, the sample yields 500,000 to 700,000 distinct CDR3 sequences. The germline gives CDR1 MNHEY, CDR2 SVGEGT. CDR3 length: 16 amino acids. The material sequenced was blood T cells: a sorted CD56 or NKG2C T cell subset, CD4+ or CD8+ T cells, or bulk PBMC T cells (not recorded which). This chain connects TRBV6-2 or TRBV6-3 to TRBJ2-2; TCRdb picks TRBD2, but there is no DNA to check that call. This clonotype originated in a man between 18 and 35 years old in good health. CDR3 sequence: CASSWPGLANTGELFF.